This TCR beta chain was observed in a study of T cells after yellow fever vaccination. Trimming removed 6 bases from V and 0 bases from J, with 13 bases in between. Germline V gene data show CDR1 as SQVTM and CDR2 as ANQGSEA. This CDR3 is 14 amino acids long. In its sample, this clonotype was seen many times. TCRdb processed the 5' RACE reads anew with MiXCR; each CDR3 protein has one entry. This sample has 200,000 to 250,000 distinct CDR3 sequences, with about 7.1% found just once. J is TRBJ2-3 and V is TRBV29-1; D possibly corresponds to TRBD1 (6 bases). The sequence was collected from a man younger than 45 who received the YFV17D yellow fever vaccine. This material consisted of CD4+ T cells sorted from PBMCs, taken 15 days after the yellow fever booster vaccination. The DNA for the CDR3 is TGCAGCGTCCTAAGCAGGGGTAGCACAGATACGCAGTATTTT. It encodes CSVLSRGSTDTQYF.